This entry concerns a single TCR beta chain. The sample belongs to a study of cytomegalovirus exposure and HLA in healthy donors. With 2 bases removed from V and 4 bases from J, the gap between germline ends came to 5 bases. The germline V gene has CDR1 SEHNR and CDR2 FQNEAQ (reference sequence). The CDR3 contains 12 residues. TCRdb's copy holds only in-frame clones and misses some; the assay was immunoSEQ multiplex PCR. This repertoire shows tens of thousands of clones, 90% to 96% found once; its top ten account for 1.6%. The receptor was isolated from a man younger than 30 in good health and CMV-seropositive. The specimen was PBMCs. V is TRBV7-9 and J is TRBJ1-2; D ambiguous. For the CDR3, the DNA is TGTGCCAGCAGCTTAACAGTCTATGGCTACACCTTC. Translated, it gives CASSLTVYGYTF.